This TCR beta chain appears in the sequencing data of a study of technical replicates of blood from several donors. Sequencing used immunoSEQ multiplex PCR; TCRdb keeps in-frame clones, though not all of them. The table records about 100,000 clones, nearly 97% of them present only once. This receptor was taken from a human donor in good health. Sequencing input: T cells isolated from PBMCs.

CDR3 sequence reads: CASSLSSEGQGASYEQYF. The CDR3 bases are TGTGCCAGCAGCTTATCCTCAGAGGGACAGGGGGCCTCCTACGAGCAGTACTTC. The V gene is TRBV7-2, the J gene TRBJ2-7; 12 bases are a match to TRBD1. The CDR3 sequence is 18 residues long. In germline, CDR1 is SGHTA, CDR2 FQGNSA. V dropped 2 bases and J dropped 0; count of bases not matched to a gene: 8. The full variable domain, its missing parts supplied by reference TRBV7-2 and TRBJ2-7, is GAGVSQSPSNKVTEKGKDVELRCDPISGHTALYWYRQSLGQGLEFLIYFQGNSAPDKSGLPSDRFSAERTGGSVSTLTIQRTQQEDSAVYLCASSLSSEGQGASYEQYFGPGTRLTVT.